This T cell receptor beta chain was obtained from a study of STAT3 mutations in large granular lymphocyte leukemia. Across the study: Over half of T-LGLL patients had one or more immunosuppressive regimens.

Profiled with immunoSEQ multiplex PCR; TCRdb holds only in-frame clones, not every one. This table holds more than 10,000 clones, about 85% found once. Overall study results and limits: Every T-cell large granular lymphocyte leukemia patient had at least one immunodominant TCR beta clonotype.

Germline CDR1 and CDR2: SGHDT and YYEEEE. Trimming left V 3 bases short and J 1 base short, with 8 bases between. The CDR3 has 13 residues. As for this clone: The antigen remains unidentified.

The receptor was derived from a man aged 55-75 years with T-cell large granular lymphocyte leukemia. Some clones in this sample may be carry-over from other donors' samples. The genes are TRBV5-6 and TRBJ2-7; unclear D gene. The sequenced sample was peripheral blood mononuclear cells. The CDR3, as DNA: TGTGCCAGCAGCTCTGGACCTTCCTACGAGCAGTACTTC. Translated, it gives CASSSGPSYEQYF.